A selection of T cell receptor beta chains follows, all from one sample in a study of cytomegalovirus exposure and HLA in healthy donors. The table came from immunoSEQ multiplex PCR; TCRdb's copy has only in-frame clones and leaves some out. The sample consists of around 100,000 clones, 60% to 80% of them appearing once. The sequenced material came from PBMCs. Receptor source: a man in his fifties or sixties in good health and CMV-seropositive. Both conserved end residues are part of each CDR3. Clone size is shown for a subset of rows, as once, few, many or a class of expanded clone.

>TRBJ2-7|NA|TRBV27
CASSLTGGFEQYF
>TRBJ2-5|NA|TRBV5-4
CASIERKASGDPLETQYF
>TRBJ2-5|NA|TRBV6-4
CASPRVVRGVTPPQETQYF
>TRBJ2-5|few|TRBV7-7
CASSPGTSGFQETQYF
>TRBJ2-1|NA|TRBV6-5
CATTVGEGRSEQFF
>TRBJ1-1|few|TRBV5-1
CASSLGPGGNTEAFF
>TRBJ1-5|NA|TRBV5-6
CASSSYGTLSNQPQHF
>TRBJ2-4|NA|TRBV19
CASSADRGNIQYF
>TRBJ2-1|NA|TRBV7-2
CASSPIQGGYNEQFF
>TRBJ1-1|NA|TRBV5-1
CASSLRGGTEAFF
>TRBJ1-2|NA|TRBV30
CAWSPVPGSGNYGYTF
>TRBJ2-1|NA|TRBV9
CASSAGLAGNEQFF
>TRBJ2-3|few|TRBV2
CASSVGPSGTATDTQYF
>TRBJ1-5|once|TRBV2
CASSGDRSDQPQHF
>TRBJ2-2|few|TRBV6-4
CASSSGTANTGELFF
>TRBJ2-5|few|TRBV4-1
CASSLIRGQETQYF
>TRBJ1-1|NA|TRBV6-5
CASSYRPGNTEAFF
>TRBJ1-1|few|TRBV5-6
CASSRRWVNTEAFF
>TRBJ2-3|NA|TRBV30
CAWSVGGGGDTQYF
>TRBJ1-1|NA|TRBV19
CASSIPTYGSEGAFF
>TRBJ2-1|NA|TRBV18
CASSPTGLVNEQFF
>TRBJ2-7|NA|TRBV10-2
CASGTAGEFHEQYF
>TRBJ2-5|NA|TRBV9
CASSPRQFGETQYF
>TRBJ2-5|NA|TRBV5-1
CASSLYLGADQYQETQYF